This T cell receptor beta chain was sequenced during a study of blood T cell repertoires in COVID-19. Across the study: The study drew acute and convalescent COVID-19 samples from the United States, Italy and Spain.

Profiling relied on immunoSEQ multiplex PCR, and the TCRdb table lists in-frame clones only, not all of them. The profile shows more than 200,000 clones, roughly nine tenths of them singletons. The J segment lost 4 bases and the V segment lost 5 bases, leaving 6 bases of the junction unmatched. The V gene's germline CDR1 is SGHDT and CDR2 YYEEEE. There are 17 residues in the CDR3. The sequenced sample consisted of peripheral blood. This clonotype originated in a woman aged 50 to 65 with acute or convalescent COVID-19. The chain joins TRBV5-6 to TRBJ2-1; TRBD2 agrees at 16 bases. The CDR3 reads CASRSGLAGGGYNEQFF. Here the CDR3 DNA reads TGTGCCAGCAGGTCGGGACTAGCGGGAGGGGGGTACAATGAGCAGTTCTTC.